This TCR beta chain stems from a study of neoadjuvant nivolumab and ipilimumab in lung cancer. This clone has only one observation. Its antigen is as yet unknown. The table came from immunoSEQ multiplex PCR; TCRdb's copy has only in-frame clones and leaves some out. This sample has about 26,000 clones, with more than 70% found just once. Overall study results and limits: Higher pretherapy blood TCR richness went with higher resected-tumor richness. From pretherapy to surgery, tumor richness and clonality rose with dual therapy. Compared with tumor-adjacent uninvolved lung, resected tumors showed greater richness and clonality.

Germline CDR1 and CDR2: PRHDT and FYEKMQ (reference sequence). V shed 6 bases and J 5 bases; nucleotides not matched to a gene: 4. CDR3 length: 14 amino acids. The gene calls are TRBV13 and TRBJ2-5; 12 bases fit TRBD2. The sequencing used peripheral blood, collected before neoadjuvant nivolumab, alone or with ipilimumab. The TCR was taken from an adult with non-small cell lung cancer. CDR3 sequence reads: CASRLAGGQETQYF. Written as DNA, the CDR3 is TGTGCCAGCAGGCTAGCGGGGGGGCAGGAGACCCAGTACTTC.